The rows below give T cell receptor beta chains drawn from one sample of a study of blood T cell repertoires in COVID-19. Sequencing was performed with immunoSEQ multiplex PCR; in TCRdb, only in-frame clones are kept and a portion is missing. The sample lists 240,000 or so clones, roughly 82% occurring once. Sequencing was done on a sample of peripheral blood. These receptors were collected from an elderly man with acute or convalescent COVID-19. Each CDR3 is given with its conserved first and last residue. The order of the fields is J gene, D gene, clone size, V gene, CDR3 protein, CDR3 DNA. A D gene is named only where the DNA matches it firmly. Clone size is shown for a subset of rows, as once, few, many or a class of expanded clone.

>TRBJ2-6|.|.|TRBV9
CASSVGLAGVGSGANVLTF
TGTGCCAGCAGCGTAGGATTGGCAGGGGTAGGCTCTGGGGCCAACGTCCTGACTTTC
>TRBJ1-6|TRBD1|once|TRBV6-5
CASSYRGQLNSPLHF
TGTGCCAGCAGTTACAGGGGACAGCTCAATTCACCCCTCCACTTT
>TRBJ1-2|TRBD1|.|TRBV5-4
CASTRTGTVGGYTF
TGTGCCAGCACGAGAACCGGGACAGTTGGTGGCTACACCTTC
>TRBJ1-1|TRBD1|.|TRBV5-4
CASSLGGQSNTEAFF
TGTGCCAGCAGCTTGGGGGGACAGTCGAACACTGAAGCTTTCTTT
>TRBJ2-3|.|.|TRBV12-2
CASRSGDFFPDTQYF
TGTGCAAGTCGCTCCGGGGACTTCTTCCCAGATACGCAGTATTTT
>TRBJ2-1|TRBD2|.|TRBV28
CASSSPGGRYEQFF
TGTGCCAGCAGCTCCCCGGGAGGGAGGTATGAGCAGTTCTTC
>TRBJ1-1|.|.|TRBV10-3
CATQGVGGNTEAFF
TGTGCCACCCAAGGGGTCGGGGGGAACACTGAAGCTTTCTTT
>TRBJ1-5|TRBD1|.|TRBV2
CASSSGQGRQPQHF
TGTGCCAGCAGCTCAGGACAGGGGCGCCAGCCCCAGCATTTT
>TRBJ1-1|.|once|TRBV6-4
CASSDSPGLNTEAFF
TGTGCCAGCAGTGACTCGCCGGGATTGAACACTGAAGCTTTCTTT
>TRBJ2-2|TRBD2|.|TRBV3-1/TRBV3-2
CASSPSGSGGELFF
TGTGCCAGCAGCCCCAGCGGGAGTGGAGGGGAGCTGTTTTTT
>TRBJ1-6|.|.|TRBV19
CASNPRSGDGSPLHF
TGTGCCAGTAACCCCCGGAGCGGGGATGGTTCACCCCTCCACTTT
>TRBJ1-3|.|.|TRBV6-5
CASSTPSAIYF
TGTGCCAGCAGCACCCCTTCGGCCATATATTTT
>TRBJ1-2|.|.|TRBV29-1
CSVGEVYGYTF
TGCAGCGTTGGCGAAGTCTATGGCTACACCTTC
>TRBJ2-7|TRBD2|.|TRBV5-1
CASSPLGLDSGEQYF
TGCGCCAGCAGCCCGTTAGGACTAGATTCGGGCGAGCAGTACTTC
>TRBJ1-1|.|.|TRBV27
CASSFGLSNTEAFF
TGTGCCAGCAGTTTCGGACTGAGTAACACTGAAGCTTTCTTT
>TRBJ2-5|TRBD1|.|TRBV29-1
CSVEDRGGAQTQYF
TGCAGCGTTGAAGATCGAGGGGGCGCACAGACCCAGTACTTC
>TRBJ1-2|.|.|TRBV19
CASSPLRGPNYGYTF
TGTGCCAGTAGTCCTCTCAGGGGTCCAAACTATGGCTACACCTTC
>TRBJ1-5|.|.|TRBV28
CASSSEQPQHF
TGTGCCAGCAGTTCTGAGCAGCCCCAGCATTTT
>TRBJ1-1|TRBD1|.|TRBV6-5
CATNRGLNTEAFF
TGTGCCACCAACAGGGGCCTGAACACTGAAGCTTTCTTT
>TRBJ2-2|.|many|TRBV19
CASSIRPQTTGELFF
TGTGCCAGTAGTATAAGGCCACAGACCACCGGGGAGCTGTTTTTT
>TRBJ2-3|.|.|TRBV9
CASSVQGTSTDTQYF
TGTGCCAGCAGCGTTCAGGGTACTAGCACAGATACGCAGTATTTT
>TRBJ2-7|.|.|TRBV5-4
CASSPTTTYEQYF
TGTGCCAGCAGCCCAACGACTACCTACGAGCAGTACTTC
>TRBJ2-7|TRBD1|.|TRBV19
CASSRGQGLGEQYF
TGTGCCAGTAGCCGAGGACAGGGACTGGGAGAGCAGTACTTC
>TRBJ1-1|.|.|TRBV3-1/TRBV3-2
CASSQEAARGAFF
TGTGCCAGCAGCCAAGAGGCAGCTCGAGGGGCTTTCTTT
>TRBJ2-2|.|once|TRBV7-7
CASSANEITGELFF
TGTGCTAGCAGCGCGAACGAGATCACCGGGGAGCTGTTTTTT
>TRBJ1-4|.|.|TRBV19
CASSIQRTNEKLFF
TGTGCCAGTAGTATCCAGCGAACTAATGAAAAACTGTTTTTT
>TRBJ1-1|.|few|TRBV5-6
CASSLQQLGLNTEAFF
TGTGCCAGCAGCTTGCAACAGTTGGGGCTGAACACTGAAGCTTTCTTT
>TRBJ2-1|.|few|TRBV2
CASSEGRGAYNEQFF
TGTGCCAGCAGTGAAGGGCGGGGAGCCTACAATGAGCAGTTCTTC
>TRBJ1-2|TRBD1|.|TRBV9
CASSTGGQGNYGYTF
TGTGCCAGCAGCACGGGGGGACAGGGTAACTATGGCTACACCTTC
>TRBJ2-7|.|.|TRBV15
CATSSQGRRAYEQYF
TGTGCCACCAGCAGTCAAGGGAGAAGGGCCTACGAGCAGTACTTC
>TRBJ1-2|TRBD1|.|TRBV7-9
CASSFRQGRGYTF
TGTGCCAGCAGCTTTCGACAGGGGCGAGGCTACACCTTC
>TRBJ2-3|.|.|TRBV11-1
CASTSGKLGDTQYF
TGTGCCAGCACCTCGGGGAAACTTGGGGATACGCAGTATTTT
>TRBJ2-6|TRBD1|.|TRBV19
CASSIAGTGGSGANVLTF
TGTGCCAGTAGTATCGCCGGGACAGGGGGCTCTGGGGCCAACGTCCTGACTTTC
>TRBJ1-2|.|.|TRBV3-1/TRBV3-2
CASSRDPGGYTF
TGTGCCAGCAGCCGAGACCCGGGAGGCTACACCTTC
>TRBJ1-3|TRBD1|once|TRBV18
CASSPISGTGVLGNTIYF
TGTGCCAGCTCACCTATCTCCGGGACAGGGGTACTTGGAAACACCATATATTTT
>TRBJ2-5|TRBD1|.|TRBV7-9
CASQGGLWETQYF
TGTGCAAGCCAAGGGGGCCTATGGGAGACCCAGTACTTC
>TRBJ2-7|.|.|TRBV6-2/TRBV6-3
CASSLYPTRLEQYF
TGTGCCAGCAGCCTCTATCCCACTCGCCTCGAGCAGTACTTC
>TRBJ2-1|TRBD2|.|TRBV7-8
CASSLAPSGSSYNEQFF
TGTGCCAGCAGCTTAGCGCCTAGCGGAAGCTCCTACAATGAGCAGTTCTTC
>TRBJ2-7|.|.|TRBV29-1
CSGIESYEQYF
TGCAGCGGTATAGAATCCTACGAGCAGTACTTC
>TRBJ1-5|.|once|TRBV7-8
CASSPINQPQHF
TGTGCCAGCAGCCCTATTAATCAGCCCCAGCATTTT
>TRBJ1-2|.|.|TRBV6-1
CASSEMGGGGYTF
TGTGCCAGCAGTGAAATGGGGGGAGGTGGCTACACCTTC
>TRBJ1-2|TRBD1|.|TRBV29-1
CSDRQGASGYTF
TGCAGCGACCGACAGGGGGCGTCGGGCTACACCTTC
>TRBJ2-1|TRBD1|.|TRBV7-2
CASSSPPTGLAYNEQFF
TGTGCCAGCAGCTCCCCCCCGACAGGGCTCGCGTACAATGAGCAGTTCTTC
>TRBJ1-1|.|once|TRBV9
CASSVAGGNTEAFF
TGTGCCAGCAGCGTAGCGGGGGGGAACACTGAAGCTTTCTTT
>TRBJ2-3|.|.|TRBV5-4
CASSLRAGLSTDTQYF
TGTGCCAGCAGCTTGCGGGCGGGACTCAGCACAGATACGCAGTATTTT